This T cell receptor beta chain was captured in a study of T cells in Graves' hyperthyroidism and ophthalmopathy. Study results and caveats: Ophthalmopathy, which appeared later, was predicted by the model a median about 5.9 months before onset.

RNA transcripts were the template for amplifying TCR beta CDR3 regions. Using the HTBI primer set, a first-round RT-PCR was run on the TCR CDR3. TCRdb re-called the multiplex PCR reads with MiXCR, one entry per CDR3 protein. In the table there are fewer than 450,000 distinct CDR3 sequences, over 12% of which are singletons. This clonotype showed up just a few times. The target antigen is unknown. V lost 1 base to trimming and J lost 3 bases, with 4 bases between them. This CDR3 is 13 amino acids long. Germline V gives CDR1 SQVTM, CDR2 ANQGSEA. Patients were excluded because of uncontrolled infection, other autoimmune disease, pregnancy or lactation.

The sequenced material came from blood. The TCR sequence derives from a man aged 50 or older with Graves' ophthalmopathy. J is TRBJ2-6 and V is TRBV29-1; D is unclear. CDR3 in DNA: TGCAGCGTTGAAGCCGGTGGGGCCAACGTCCTGACTTTC. Encoded protein: CSVEAGGANVLTF.